A single sample is the source of the 23 T cell receptor beta chains below, sequenced in a study of T cell repertoires in cytomegalovirus infection. TCRdb called the reads again in MiXCR, with one record for every CDR3 protein. The top ten clones hold roughly 20% of a sample with roughly 230,000 distinct CDR3 sequences, approximately 24% of them seen once. The sequenced sample consisted of CD8+ T cells from PBMCs. These receptors all come from a human donor in good health (CMV status not recorded). Some clones in this sample may be carry-over from other donors' samples.

This chain links TRBV11-2 with TRBJ2-1, with 13 positions matching TRBD2. V lost 5 bases to trimming and J lost 6 bases; unmatched junction nucleotides: 4. Germline lookup yields CDR1 SGHAT and CDR2 FQNNGV. The CDR3 covers 15 residues. The CDR3, as DNA: TGTGCCAGCAGCGCCGGGACTAGCGGGGTCAATGAGCAGTTCTTC. This gives the protein CASSAGTSGVNEQFF.

This clonotype was counted between two and nine times. The chain joins TRBV7-9 to TRBJ2-7; 7 bases are a match to TRBD1. From germline, CDR1 is SEHNR and CDR2 FQNEAQ (reference sequence). J gave up 0 bases and V 1 base, and 6 bases lay outside the gene matches. CDR3 length: 16 amino acids. The CDR3, as DNA: TGTGCCAGCAGCTTAGTAGGTAGGGACAGCTCCTACGAGCAGTACTTC. Translation gives CASSLVGRDSSYEQYF. Full variable domain (rest looked up from reference TRBV7-9 and TRBJ2-7): DTGVSQNPRHKITKRGQNVTFRCDPISEHNRLYWYRQTLGQGPEFLTYFQNEAQLEKSRLLSDRFSAERPKGSFSTLEIQRTEQGDSAMYLCASSLVGRDSSYEQYFGPGTRLTVT.

The chain couples TRBV5-1 to TRBJ2-3, with D perhaps TRBD1 (6 bases). V dropped 6 bases and J dropped 1 base, with 9 bases sitting between them. Germline assignment: CDR1 SGHRS and CDR2 YFSETQ. The CDR3 loop spans 13 amino acids. CDR3 protein: CASTWTGTDTQYF. CDR3 nucleotide sequence: TGCGCCAGCACCTGGACAGGCACAGATACGCAGTATTTT.

The chain has TRBV2 and TRBJ2-5; unclear D gene. The CDR3 is made up of 13 amino acids. Germline CDR1 and CDR2: SNHLY and FYNNEI. Trimming stripped 2 bases from V and 1 base from J, with 5 bases between. The CDR3 sequence: CASSESLQETQYF. CDR3 nucleotides: TGTGCCAGCAGTGAATCACTCCAAGAGACCCAGTACTTC.

The chain combines TRBV12-3 or TRBV12-4 with TRBJ1-1; D might be TRBD1 (5 bases). The CDR3 length is 15 residues. V gave up 1 base and J gave up 0 bases, with 9 bases separating them. The CDR3 DNA sequence: TGTGCCAGCAGTTTAGGGGGCCAGATGAACACTGAAGCTTTCTTT. Translating gives CASSLGGQMNTEAFF.

The chain carries TRBV12-3 or TRBV12-4 and TRBJ1-2; 8 nucleotides match TRBD1. There are 13 residues in the CDR3. V gave up 6 bases and J gave up 8 bases; unmatched junction bases: 8. CDR3 loop: CASSALRTGGYTF. The CDR3 DNA reads as TGTGCCAGCAGCGCCCTTCGGACAGGGGGCTACACCTTC.

This clonotype showed up just a few times. V usage is TRBV15 and J usage is TRBJ2-6; possible D gene TRBD2, 6 bases. Germline V gives CDR1 LNHNV, CDR2 YYDKDF (reference sequence). The CDR3 is made up of 15 amino acids. Trimming removed 5 bases from V and 0 bases from J, with 8 bases in between. CDR3 residues: CATSGGDSGANVLTF. In nucleotides, the CDR3 is TGTGCCACCAGCGGAGGGGACTCTGGGGCCAACGTCCTGACTTTC.

This clonotype was seen a few times. This chain links TRBV18 with TRBJ2-5; D is ambiguous. The CDR3 length is 13 residues. V was trimmed by 2 bases and J by 5 bases, leaving 9 bases between them. Germline-derived CDR1 and CDR2 are KGHSH and LQKENI. CDR3 in amino acids: CASSPAGRETQYF. CDR3 nucleotide sequence: TGTGCCAGCTCACCAGCAGGAAGGGAGACCCAGTACTTC.

In its sample, this clonotype was seen many times. This chain joins TRBV12-3 or TRBV12-4 and TRBJ2-5; no clear D. The V gene lost 5 bases and the J gene lost 5 bases, with 6 bases spanning the gap. The CDR3 sequence is 11 residues long. CDR3 loop: CASSEMETQYF. The CDR3 DNA follows: TGTGCCAGCAGTGAGATGGAGACCCAGTACTTC.

This clonotype appeared once. This likely reflects a read error, since a far larger clone is one base away. This sequence joins TRBV5-5 and TRBJ1-5; D remains ambiguous. Germline CDR1 SGHKS, CDR2 YYEKEE (reference sequence). V was clipped by 1 base and J by 1 base, with 3 bases between them. The CDR3 is made up of 13 amino acids. The CDR3 region is CASSLWSNQPQHF. The CDR3 DNA follows: TGTGCCAGCAGCTTGTGGAGCAATCAGCCCCAGCATTTT.

The chain employs TRBV29-1 and TRBJ2-3, with 14 bases aligning to TRBD2. CDR1 is SQVTM and CDR2 is ANQGSEA in the germline V gene. V lost 7 bases to trimming and J lost 5 bases; unmatched junction nucleotides: 8. This CDR3 is built from 15 residues. CDR3 DNA sequence: TGCAGCGCTATACCGACTAGCGGGGGGGGAGATACGCAGTATTTT. Protein sequence: CSAIPTSGGGDTQYF.

The V and J genes are TRBV12-3 or TRBV12-4 and TRBJ2-3, with D unclear. The CDR3 length is 11 residues. V lost 4 bases and J lost 6, with 5 bases in between. CDR3 nucleotides: TGTGCCAGCAGTTGGTCCGATACGCAGTATTTT. Amino acids: CASSWSDTQYF.

This rearrangement joins TRBV20-1 to TRBJ2-7; no clear D. This CDR3 region has 14 residues. Per germline, CDR1 DFQATT and CDR2 SNEGSKA (reference sequence). V lost 3 bases and J lost 0, with 12 bases in between. As DNA, the CDR3 is TGCAGTGCTAGGGTCTTAGTAAGCTCCTACGAGCAGTACTTC. Translated: CSARVLVSSYEQYF.

The chain recombines TRBV29-1 with TRBJ2-1; 12 bases are shared with TRBD2. Germline V gene lookup returns CDR1 SQVTM and CDR2 ANQGSEA. This CDR3 is 18 amino acids long. V lost 1 base, J lost 0 bases, and 7 bases stayed unmatched. CDR3 in amino acids: CSVEGLAGGLYSYNEQFF. The CDR3 nucleotides are TGCAGCGTTGAAGGTCTAGCGGGGGGGCTATACTCCTACAATGAGCAGTTCTTC.

V usage is TRBV20-1 and J usage is TRBJ2-7, with 7 bases that match TRBD2. The V and J ends lost 3 bases and 3 bases, in that order; junction bases with no gene match: 5. The CDR3 runs to 13 residues. CDR1 and CDR2 from the germline V gene are DFQATT and SNEGSKA (reference sequence). CDR3 nucleotides: TGCAGTGCTAGGAGAACTAGCGACTACGAGCAGTACTTC. This translates into CSARRTSDYEQYF.

The CDR3 nucleotides are TGCAGTGCAAGAATGGAGGGCCGCACAGATACGCAGTATTTT. It specifies CSARMEGRTDTQYF. This chain links TRBV20-1 with TRBJ2-3; tentatively, D is TRBD2 (6 bases). The CDR3 totals 14 residues. Germline-derived CDR1 and CDR2 are DFQATT and SNEGSKA (reference sequence). V shed 6 bases and J shed 1 base, with 14 bases lying between them.

This chain uses TRBV4-1 with TRBJ2-1; TRBD2 agrees at 12 bases. Germline loops: CDR1 MGHRA, CDR2 YSYEKL. The length of the CDR3 is 16 residues. Trimming cost V 4 bases and J 8 bases; bases outside gene matches: 9. Here the CDR3 reads CASSLLWTSGEDEQFF. In DNA, the CDR3 is TGCGCCAGCAGCCTACTATGGACTAGCGGGGAGGATGAGCAGTTCTTC.

The rearrangement uses TRBV12-3 or TRBV12-4 and TRBJ2-5; D might be TRBD1 (5 bases). This CDR3 is built from 13 residues. The germline V and J ends were trimmed by 4 bases and 1 base, with 7 bases remaining between them. The CDR3 protein is CASSSQGQETQYF. DNA for the CDR3: TGTGCCAGCAGTTCCCAGGGCCAAGAGACCCAGTACTTC.

In nucleotides, the CDR3 is TGTGCCAGCAGCACTACTAGCGGGGGGGAACAAGAGACCCAGTACTTC. The encoded protein is CASSTTSGGEQETQYF. The chain carries TRBV5-6 and TRBJ2-5, with TRBD2 matching 13 bases. Germline V CDR1 and CDR2: SGHDT, YYEEEE. The CDR3 extends over 16 amino acids. The J segment lost 2 bases and the V segment lost 4 bases, leaving 5 bases of the junction unmatched.

The V call is TRBV7-2, the J call TRBJ1-4, with D possibly being TRBD1 (6 bases). Deletions cut 4 bases from V and 3 bases from J, with 12 bases between. This CDR3 has 15 amino acids. Germline loops: CDR1 SGHTA, CDR2 FQGNSA. The CDR3 loop is CASSSDGGPNEKLFF. The CDR3 DNA is TGTGCCAGCAGCTCGGACGGGGGCCCTAATGAAAAACTGTTTTTT.

This clonotype has a handful of counts. The V gene is TRBV28, the J gene TRBJ2-2, with a possible D match to TRBD1 (6 bases). This CDR3 contains 14 residues. Germline CDR1 MDHEN, CDR2 SYDVKM. The V gene lost 5 bases and the J gene lost 3 bases, with 10 bases spanning the gap. CDR3 nucleotide sequence: TGTGCCAGCAGTCCGGCAGGGGACACCGGGGAGCTGTTTTTT. Translation gives CASSPAGDTGELFF.

Only a few counts were recorded for this clonotype. The J gene is TRBJ2-1, the V gene TRBV5-1, with 12 bases lining up with TRBD2. Germline assignment: CDR1 SGHRS and CDR2 YFSETQ. The CDR3 is 15 residues long. The junction had 5 bases not matched to a gene; V was cut back by 3 bases and J by 7 bases. The CDR3 nucleotides read TGCGCCAGCAGCTGGACCGGACTAGCGGGGAATGAGCAGTTCTTC. Translating gives CASSWTGLAGNEQFF.

This clonotype was found a few times. This chain links TRBV7-9 with TRBJ2-7, with D hard to call. Germline V gene sequence: CDR1 SEHNR, CDR2 FQNEAQ (reference sequence). This CDR3 has 13 residues. Trimming left V 5 bases short and J 1 base short, with 9 bases between. The CDR3 sequence is CASSPPTSYEQYF. The CDR3 coding sequence is TGTGCCAGCAGCCCGCCGACGTCCTACGAGCAGTACTTC.